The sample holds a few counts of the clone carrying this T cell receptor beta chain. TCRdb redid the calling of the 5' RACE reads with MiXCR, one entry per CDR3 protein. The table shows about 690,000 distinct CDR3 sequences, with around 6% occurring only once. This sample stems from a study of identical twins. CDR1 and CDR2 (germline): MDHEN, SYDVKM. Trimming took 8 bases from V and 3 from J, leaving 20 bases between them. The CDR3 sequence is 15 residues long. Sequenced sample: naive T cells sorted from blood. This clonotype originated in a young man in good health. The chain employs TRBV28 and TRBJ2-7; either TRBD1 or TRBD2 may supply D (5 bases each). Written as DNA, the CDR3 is TGTGCCAGCTCCACGGGACCGTCCCAGGGCTACGAGCAGTACTTC. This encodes CASSTGPSQGYEQYF.